This T cell receptor (beta chain) was identified during a study of T-cell reconstitution after alpha-beta-depleted transplantation in children. As it was prepared, the TCRbeta library received unique molecular identifiers. TCRdb used MiXCR to reprocess the PCR reads, holding one entry per CDR3 protein. The sample has approximately 500,000 distinct CDR3 sequences; about 10% are singletons. Germline V gene lookup returns CDR1 MGHRA and CDR2 YSYEKL. Trimming stripped 7 bases from V and 3 bases from J, with 13 bases between. The CDR3 has 14 amino acids. This clonotype was detected many times. The sequence came from a child under 10 years old with inherited bone marrow failure, due to receive a stem cell transplant. V is TRBV4-1 and J is TRBJ2-1; a possible D gene is TRBD2 (6 bases). Material: PBMCs, obtained before TCRalphabeta/CD19-depleted stem cell transplant. The CDR3 DNA is TGCGCCAGCACCACGGGACTTTTCTACAATGAGCAGTTCTTC. As protein: CASTTGLFYNEQFF.